The next 18 T cell receptor beta chains were all read from a single sample in a study of blood T cell repertoires in COVID-19. TCRdb's table, derived via immunoSEQ multiplex PCR, lists solely in-frame clones and lacks some. The sample has some 140,000 clones; about 80% are singletons. Sequenced input: peripheral blood. The receptors come from a woman aged 55-69 years with acute or convalescent COVID-19.

The gene calls are TRBV2 and TRBJ2-3; TRBD2 matches 7 bases. From germline, CDR1 is SNHLY and CDR2 FYNNEI. The CDR3 is 15 residues long. V shed 4 bases and J 5 bases; nucleotides not matched to a gene: 9. CDR3 in DNA: TGTGCCAGCAGTGTTCGCCAGCGGGGTGGAGATACGCAGTATTTT. This encodes CASSVRQRGGDTQYF.

The V and J genes are TRBV3-1 (or the pseudogene TRBV3-2) and TRBJ1-1; D perhaps matches TRBD1 (5 bases). This CDR3 contains 13 residues. CDR1 and CDR2 from the germline V gene are LGHDT and YNNKEL (reference sequence). Trimming took 6 bases from V and 5 from J, leaving 13 bases between them. The CDR3 here is CASSATGGTEAFF. The DNA of the CDR3 is TGTGCCAGCAGTGCGACGGGGGGAACTGAAGCTTTCTTT.

The J gene is TRBJ1-2, the V gene TRBV27, with 8 positions matching TRBD1. Unmatched junction bases numbered 7, after V lost 2 bases and J lost 8 bases. The CDR3 spans 14 residues. Germline V gene data show CDR1 as MNHEY and CDR2 as SMNVEV (reference sequence). CDR3 in amino acids: CASSLSQGARGYTF. The CDR3 nucleotides read TGTGCCAGCAGTTTAAGTCAGGGGGCGCGAGGCTACACCTTC.

The rearrangement links TRBV6-5 to TRBJ1-2; no firm D call. This CDR3 comprises 11 residues. With 7 bases removed from V and 2 bases from J, the gap between germline ends came to 5 bases. In germline, CDR1 is MNHEY, CDR2 SVGAGI. The CDR3 here is CASTVNYGYTF. CDR3 DNA sequence: TGTGCCAGCACGGTCAACTATGGCTACACCTTC.

The J gene is TRBJ2-7, the V gene TRBV9; a weak D match, TRBD1 (6 bases). Germline V gene data show CDR1 as SGDLS and CDR2 as YYNGEE. The CDR3 totals 16 residues. V lost 0 bases and J lost 0, with 13 bases in between. Here the CDR3 reads CASSVDLGAYSYEQYF. DNA of the CDR3: TGTGCCAGCAGCGTAGACCTGGGGGCGTACTCCTACGAGCAGTACTTC.

This clone was recorded once. CDR3 nucleotide sequence: TGTGCCAGCAGCTTAGGACTAGCGGGACACAATGAGCAGTTCTTC. Translating it yields CASSLGLAGHNEQFF. The chain links TRBV11-3 to TRBJ2-1; 11 bases align to TRBD2. This CDR3 spans 15 amino acids. V gave up 1 base and J gave up 5 bases; unmatched junction bases: 1. Germline V gives CDR1 SGHNT, CDR2 YENEEA.

The chain uses TRBV2 and TRBJ1-3; the D is unclear. V was trimmed by 6 bases and J by 0 bases, leaving 9 bases between them. CDR1 is SNHLY and CDR2 is FYNNEI in the germline V gene. The CDR3 has 14 amino acids. The CDR3 spells CASRDSGSGNTIYF. CDR3 DNA: TGTGCCAGCAGGGACTCGGGCTCTGGAAACACCATATATTTT.

The genes are TRBV7-2 and TRBJ2-1, with a tentative D call TRBD1 (5 bases). V lost 4 bases and J lost 5, with 12 bases in between. The CDR3 loop spans 14 amino acids. In germline, CDR1 is SGHTA, CDR2 FQGNSA. The CDR3 spells CASSSDRRNNEQFF. The CDR3 DNA is TGTGCCAGCAGCTCAGACAGAAGAAACAATGAGCAGTTCTTC.

The chain links TRBV4-1 to TRBJ2-4, with D perhaps TRBD2 (6 bases). Germline CDR1 MGHRA, CDR2 YSYEKL. V dropped 4 bases and J dropped 8 bases, with 12 bases sitting between them. The CDR3 sequence is 13 residues long. The CDR3 spells CASSRAGGDIQYF. Written as DNA, the CDR3 is TGCGCCAGCAGCCGAGCCGGGGGTGACATTCAGTACTTC.

This chain connects TRBV10-3 to TRBJ2-2, with 9 bases matching TRBD2. Per germline, CDR1 ENHRY and CDR2 SYGVKD. V lost 0 bases and J lost 0; bases outside the gene matches: 5. This CDR3 region has 18 residues. The CDR3 loop is CAISESRGLASNTGELFF. The CDR3 bases are TGTGCCATCAGTGAGTCTCGGGGACTAGCATCGAACACCGGGGAGCTGTTTTTT.

V gene TRBV19 combines with J gene TRBJ2-1; D is uncertain. This CDR3 has 15 amino acids. Germline V lookup: CDR1 LNHDA, CDR2 SQIVND (reference sequence). The germline V and J ends were trimmed by 5 bases and 2 bases, with 13 bases remaining between them. CDR3 nucleotides: TGTGCCAGTAGTCTTGCGGCGCCTACCTACAATGAGCAGTTCTTC. Its translation: CASSLAAPTYNEQFF.

The chain couples TRBV19 to TRBJ1-6, with D possibly matching TRBD1 (6 bases). Germline V CDR1 and CDR2: LNHDA, SQIVND (reference sequence). The CDR3 has 13 residues. V lost 5 bases and J 9 bases, leaving 11 bases between the germline ends. DNA for the CDR3: TGTGCCAGTAGTGCCACAGGGACTTCACCCCTCCACTTT. Protein: CASSATGTSPLHF.

V gene TRBV6-5 combines with J gene TRBJ1-2; 9 bases fit TRBD1. V shed 0 bases and J 8 bases; nucleotides not matched to a gene: 7. Germline loops: CDR1 MNHEY, CDR2 SVGAGI. CDR3 length equals 15 residues. CDR3 sequence (DNA): TGTGCCAGCAGTTACTCGACGGACAGGGGAGACGGCTACACCTTC. Its translation: CASSYSTDRGDGYTF.

This chain uses TRBV5-1 with TRBJ2-7; TRBD2 is a possible D gene (5 bases). Germline V gives CDR1 SGHRS, CDR2 YFSETQ. V was trimmed by 5 bases and J by 0 bases, leaving 12 bases between them. CDR3 length equals 14 residues. CDR3 protein: CASRADTSSYEQYV. CDR3 nucleotide sequence: TGCGCCAGCAGAGCCGACACTAGCTCCTACGAGCAGTACGTC.

The chain links TRBV7-3 to TRBJ2-1; 8 bases agree with TRBD1. Per the germline V gene, CDR1 is SGHTA and CDR2 is FQGTGA. This CDR3 is built from 18 residues. V shed 3 bases and J 4 bases; nucleotides not matched to a gene: 14. CDR3 DNA: TGTGCCAGCAGCTTGCCCCCCGGGACAGGAAAACGTTACAATGAGCAGTTCTTC. Amino acid sequence: CASSLPPGTGKRYNEQFF.

The chain couples TRBV28 to TRBJ1-6, with 7 nucleotides matching TRBD1. Trimming at V came to 6 bases and at J to 7 bases, leaving 9 bases not matched to a gene. CDR1 MDHEN and CDR2 SYDVKM come from the germline V gene. CDR3 length: 15 amino acids. The CDR3 loop is CASRVPGQTNSPLHF. The CDR3 DNA reads as TGTGCCAGCAGGGTTCCGGGACAGACAAATTCACCCCTCCACTTT.

This clone showed up just once. The chain links TRBV6-2 or TRBV6-3 to TRBJ1-6; 9 bases agree with TRBD1. The CDR3 runs 14 residues. The J segment lost 7 bases and the V segment lost 6 bases, leaving 4 bases of the junction unmatched. Germline CDR1 is MNHEY and CDR2 is SVGEGT. CDR3 coding DNA: TGTGCCAGCAGCCTGGACAGGGGCAATTCACCCCTCCACTTT. Its translation: CASSLDRGNSPLHF.

This chain links TRBV2 with TRBJ1-1; D not certain. The CDR3 has 15 amino acids. From germline, CDR1 is SNHLY and CDR2 FYNNEI. Deletions cut 1 base from V and 5 bases from J, with 14 bases between. The CDR3 DNA sequence: TGTGCCAGCAGTGAAGTTGGAGCGGGTCGGACTGAAGCTTTCTTT. Protein product: CASSEVGAGRTEAFF.